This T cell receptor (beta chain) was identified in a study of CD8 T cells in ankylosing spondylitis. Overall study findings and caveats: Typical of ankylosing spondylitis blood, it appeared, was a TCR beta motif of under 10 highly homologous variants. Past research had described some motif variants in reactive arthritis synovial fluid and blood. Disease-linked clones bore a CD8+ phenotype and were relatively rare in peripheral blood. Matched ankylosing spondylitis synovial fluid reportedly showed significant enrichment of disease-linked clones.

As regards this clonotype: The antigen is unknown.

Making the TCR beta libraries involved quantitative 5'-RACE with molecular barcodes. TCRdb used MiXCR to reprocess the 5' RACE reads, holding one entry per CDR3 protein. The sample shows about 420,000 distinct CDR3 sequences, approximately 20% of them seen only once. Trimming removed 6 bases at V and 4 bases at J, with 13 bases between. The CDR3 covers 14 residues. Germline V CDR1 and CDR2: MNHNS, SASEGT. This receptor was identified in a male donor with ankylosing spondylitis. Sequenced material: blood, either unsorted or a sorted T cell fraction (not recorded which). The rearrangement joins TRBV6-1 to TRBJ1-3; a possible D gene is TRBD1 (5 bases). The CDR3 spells CASRDIREGNTIYF. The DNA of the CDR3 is TGTGCCAGCAGGGACATACGGGAGGGAAACACCATATATTTT.